This T cell receptor (beta chain) was captured in a study of T cell repertoires in cytomegalovirus infection. General study points: In two of eight donors, the top clonotype was HLA-C-restricted CMV-specific.

This clonotype was seen more than once but under ten times. No antigen is known for it. TCRdb ran MiXCR on the reads and lists one entry per CDR3 protein. The top ten hold roughly two fifths of the sample, which has 450,000 to 600,000 distinct CDR3 sequences, more than 40% seen once. This clonotype was sampled from a human donor in good health (CMV status not recorded). Some clones in this sample may be carry-over from other donors' samples. The material was cultured PBMCs, obtained from culture after CMV antigen stimulation.

CDR3 nucleotide sequence: TGCAGCGGCGGGACAGTTGATGGCTACACCTTC. Amino acid sequence: CSGGTVDGYTF. The V gene is TRBV29-1, the J gene TRBJ1-2, with 7 bases matching TRBD1. Germline CDR1 reads SQVTM; CDR2 reads ANQGSEA. V lost 7 bases, J lost 6 bases, and 5 bases stayed unmatched. The CDR3 is 11 amino acids.